The 18 T cell receptor beta chains presented below share a single source sample, sequenced in a study of T cell responses to AZD1222 COVID-19 vaccine (dated by TCRdb to 2020 to 2023). The library was obtained by the immunoSEQ multiplex PCR assay. In TCRdb, the immuneACCESS table is reduced to in-frame sequences with V and J assigned. These tables do not hold every clone; where another copy was compared, an unresolved V gene accounts for under half, and the others remain unexplained. In this sample the table shows 160,000 or so clones, about 90% of which occur a single time. Jointly, the top ten make up around 6% of the sample. What the time point label conveys for this sample: baseline before first vaccination. The sequences come from peripheral blood, collected on day 0 of AZD1222 vaccination. Receptors originate from an adult in good health.

The genes are TRBV7-3 and TRBJ2-3, with 11 bases matching TRBD2. The length of the CDR3 is 16 residues. V lost 3 bases and J lost 4; bases outside the gene matches: 6. CDR1 and CDR2 from the germline V gene are SGHTA and FQGTGA. CDR3 nucleotide sequence: TGTGCCAGCAGCTTCGGGACTAGCGGAGCCTCAGATACGCAGTATTTT. This sequence encodes CASSFGTSGASDTQYF.

Concerning this clone itself: The identical CDR3 is also encoded by other nucleotide sequences in the sample. The V and J genes are TRBV30 and TRBJ1-3; D is unresolved. Germline values: CDR1 GTSNPN, CDR2 SVGIG (reference sequence). Trimming removed 0 bases at V and 1 base at J, with 4 bases between. This CDR3 spans 13 amino acids. In nucleotides, the CDR3 is TGTGCCTGGAGTGTCGGGTCTGGAAACACCATATATTTT. Protein product: CAWSVGSGNTIYF. The whole variable domain, filled in from reference TRBV30 and TRBJ1-3, reads SQTIHQWPATLVQPVGSPLSLECTVEGTSNPNLYWYRQAAGRGLQLLFYSVGIGQISSEVPQNLSASRPQDRQFILSSKKLLLSDSGFYLCAWSVGSGNTIYFGEGSWLTVV.

V gene TRBV30 combines with J gene TRBJ1-2; D gene ambiguous. V lost 3 bases, J lost 6 bases, and 8 bases lay in between. Germline V lookup: CDR1 GTSNPN, CDR2 SVGIG (reference sequence). There are 11 residues in the CDR3. This chain's CDR3 is CAWRRRDGYTF. The CDR3 DNA follows: TGTGCCTGGAGGAGGAGGGATGGCTACACCTTC.

The chain recombines TRBV2 with TRBJ1-2; 7 bases align to TRBD1. With 11 bases clipped from V and 4 bases from J, the junction kept 10 bases outside the gene matches. Germline CDR1 and CDR2: SNHLY and FYNNEI. This CDR3 is built from 13 residues. CDR3 in DNA: TGTGCCCTCCAGGGGGGAGGAGGCTATGGCTACACCTTC. It specifies CALQGGGGYGYTF.

The J gene is TRBJ1-1, the V gene TRBV19; weak D call: TRBD1 (5 bases). The CDR3 runs 14 residues. CDR1 and CDR2 from the germline V gene are LNHDA and SQIVND (reference sequence). Trimming removed 5 bases at V and 1 base at J, with 11 bases between. The CDR3 DNA reads as TGTGCCAGTAGTCAGGGACCGGCGAACACTGAAGCTTTCTTT. It yields the protein CASSQGPANTEAFF.

The chain recombines TRBV7-2 with TRBJ2-2; 11 nucleotides align to TRBD2. The CDR3 has 16 amino acids. With V trimmed by 4 bases and J by 4 bases, 5 bases remained unmatched. Germline-derived CDR1 and CDR2 are SGHTA and FQGNSA. CDR3 loop: CASSSLAGGPTGELFF. DNA of the CDR3: TGTGCCAGCAGCTCCTTAGCGGGGGGGCCCACCGGGGAGCTGTTTTTT.

This chain links TRBV5-6 with TRBJ1-2, with 8 bases lining up with TRBD1. The CDR3 is made up of 15 amino acids. Germline V gene lookup returns CDR1 SGHDT and CDR2 YYEEEE. The V gene end was trimmed by 6 bases and the J gene end by 8 bases; junction bases not matched to a gene: 15. DNA of the CDR3: TGTGCCAGCAAGGGTGTCAGGGGGCCAGTGGAGGGCTACACCTTC. It encodes CASKGVRGPVEGYTF. Full variable domain (outside the CDR3, taken from reference TRBV5-6 and TRBJ1-2): DAGVTQSPTHLIKTRGQQVTLRCSPKSGHDTVSWYQQALGQGPQFIFQYYEEEERQRGNFPDRFSGHQFPNYSSELNVNALLLGDSALYLCASKGVRGPVEGYTFGSGTRLTVV.

This clone was seen only once. The chain recombines TRBV24-1 with TRBJ2-7, with D maybe TRBD1 (6 bases). The CDR3 spans 13 residues. The germline V gene has CDR1 KGHDR and CDR2 SFDVKD. The ends were cut back, 4 bases at V and 7 bases at J, with 13 bases in the middle. The CDR3 here is CATSEGGRSEQYF. CDR3 nucleotides: TGTGCCACCAGTGAAGGGGGTAGAAGTGAGCAGTACTTC.

The chain couples TRBV7-3 to TRBJ1-1; D call uncertain. Germline values: CDR1 SGHTA, CDR2 FQGTGA. Trimming took 0 bases from V and 1 from J, leaving 3 bases between them. There are 13 residues in the CDR3. The CDR3 DNA reads as TGTGCCAGCAGCTTAACCCCGAACACTGAAGCTTTCTTT. Translation gives CASSLTPNTEAFF.

The chain is built from TRBV7-9 and TRBJ2-2; 9 bases are shared with TRBD1. This CDR3 is built from 15 residues. Per germline, CDR1 SEHNR and CDR2 FQNEAQ (reference sequence). J lost 6 bases, V lost 5 bases, and 7 bases had no gene match. This chain's CDR3 is CASSAGTGRPGELFF. The DNA for the CDR3 is TGTGCCAGCAGCGCCGGGACAGGGCGGCCCGGGGAGCTGTTTTTT.

The chain joins TRBV18 to TRBJ2-3, with TRBD2 matching over 10 bases. Germline V gene data show CDR1 as KGHSH and CDR2 as LQKENI. The length of the CDR3 is 19 residues. Trimming removed 3 bases from V and 0 bases from J; junction bases left unmatched: 12. The CDR3 loop is CASSPARLAGVLSTDTQYF. CDR3 nucleotides: TGTGCCAGCTCACCGGCTCGGCTAGCGGGGGTGTTGAGCACAGATACGCAGTATTTT.

The chain uses TRBV5-8 and TRBJ2-1, with D perhaps matching TRBD1 (5 bases). Per the germline V gene, CDR1 is SGHTS and CDR2 is YDEGEE. This CDR3 spans 15 amino acids. The V gene lost 2 bases and the J gene lost 0 bases, with 9 bases spanning the gap. CDR3 coding DNA: TGTGCCAGCAGCTTTGGACATCTCTCCTACAATGAGCAGTTCTTC. Protein: CASSFGHLSYNEQFF.

The chain combines TRBV27 with TRBJ1-6; D is undetermined. V dropped 2 bases and J dropped 0 bases, with 11 bases sitting between them. From germline, CDR1 is MNHEY and CDR2 SMNVEV (reference sequence). The CDR3 is made up of 17 amino acids. The CDR3 sequence is CASSLVGESSYNSPLHF. The CDR3 DNA sequence: TGTGCCAGCAGTTTAGTCGGGGAAAGCTCCTATAATTCACCCCTCCACTTT.

Only one count was recorded for this clone. The chain links TRBV5-1 to TRBJ1-4; D unclear. The CDR3 totals 15 residues. Germline V CDR1 and CDR2: SGHRS, YFSETQ. Trimming left V 0 bases short and J 0 bases short, with 6 bases between. The CDR3 DNA follows: TGCGCCAGCAGCTTGGGGACCGCAACTAATGAAAAACTGTTTTTT. Protein product: CASSLGTATNEKLFF.

The chain links TRBV28 to TRBJ1-1, with no clear D. Trimming pared 6 bases from V and 4 bases from J, leaving 12 bases between. Germline CDR1 is MDHEN and CDR2 is SYDVKM. CDR3 length: 13 amino acids. CDR3 DNA: TGTGCCAGCAGGTCGACTGGAAGCACTGAAGCTTTCTTT. This codes for CASRSTGSTEAFF.

This rearrangement joins TRBV7-8 to TRBJ1-6; D is perhaps TRBD1 (6 bases). Germline-derived CDR1 and CDR2 are SGHVS and FQNEAQ. V lost 1 base and J 7 bases, leaving 8 bases between the germline ends. The CDR3 is 14 residues long. The CDR3 reads CASSLGGLNSPLHF. CDR3 in DNA: TGTGCCAGCAGCTTAGGGGGGCTGAATTCACCCCTCCACTTT.

This chain connects TRBV30 to TRBJ2-2; D is undetermined. Trimming removed 2 bases at V and 3 bases at J, with 4 bases between. The CDR3 has 12 residues. Per the germline V gene, CDR1 is GTSNPN and CDR2 is SVGIG (reference sequence). CDR3 region: CAWSTHTGELFF. CDR3 bases: TGTGCCTGGAGTACTCACACCGGGGAGCTGTTTTTT. Variable domain in full (rest from reference TRBV30 and TRBJ2-2): SQTIHQWPATLVQPVGSPLSLECTVEGTSNPNLYWYRQAAGRGLQLLFYSVGIGQISSEVPQNLSASRPQDRQFILSSKKLLLSDSGFYLCAWSTHTGELFFGEGSRLTVL.

The chain is built from TRBV28 and TRBJ2-7; D possibly uses TRBD1 or TRBD2 (5 bases each). Germline CDR1 MDHEN, CDR2 SYDVKM. V gave up 5 bases and J gave up 2 bases, with 19 bases separating them. There are 16 residues in the CDR3. In DNA, the CDR3 is TGTGCCAGCAGTCCGGTACCGGGGACGGGGACCTACGAGCAGTACTTC. Its protein product is CASSPVPGTGTYEQYF.